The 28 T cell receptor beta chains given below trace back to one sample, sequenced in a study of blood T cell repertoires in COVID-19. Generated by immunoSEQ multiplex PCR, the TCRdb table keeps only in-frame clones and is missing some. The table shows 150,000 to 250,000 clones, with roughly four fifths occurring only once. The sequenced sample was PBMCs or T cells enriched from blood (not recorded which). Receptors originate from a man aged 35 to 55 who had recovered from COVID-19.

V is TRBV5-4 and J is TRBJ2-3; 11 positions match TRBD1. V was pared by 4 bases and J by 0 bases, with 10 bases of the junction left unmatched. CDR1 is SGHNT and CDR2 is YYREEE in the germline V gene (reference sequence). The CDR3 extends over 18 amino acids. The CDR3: CASSDRDRGSFSTDTQYF. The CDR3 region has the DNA TGTGCCAGCAGCGACCGGGACAGGGGGTCATTCAGCACAGATACGCAGTATTTT.

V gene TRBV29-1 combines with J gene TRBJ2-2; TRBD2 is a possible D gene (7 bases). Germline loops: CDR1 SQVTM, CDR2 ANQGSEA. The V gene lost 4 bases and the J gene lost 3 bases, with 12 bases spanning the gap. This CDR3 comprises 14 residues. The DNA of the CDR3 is TGCAGCGTTGCCCGGGGGGCGGACACCGGGGAGCTGTTTTTT. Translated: CSVARGADTGELFF.

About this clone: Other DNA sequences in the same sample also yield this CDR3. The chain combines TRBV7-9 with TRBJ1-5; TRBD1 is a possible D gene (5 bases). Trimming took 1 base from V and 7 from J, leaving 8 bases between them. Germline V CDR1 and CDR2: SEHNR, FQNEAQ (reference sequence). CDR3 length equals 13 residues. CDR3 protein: CASSLGGDQPQHF. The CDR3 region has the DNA TGTGCCAGCAGCTTAGGGGGGGACCAGCCCCAGCATTTT.

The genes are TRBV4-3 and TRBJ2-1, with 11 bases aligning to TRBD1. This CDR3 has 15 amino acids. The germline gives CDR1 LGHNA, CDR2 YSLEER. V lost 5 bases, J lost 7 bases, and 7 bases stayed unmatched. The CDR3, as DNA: TGCGCCAGCAGCTTTGGACAGGGGGCAGAGAATGAGCAGTTCTTC. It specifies CASSFGQGAENEQFF.

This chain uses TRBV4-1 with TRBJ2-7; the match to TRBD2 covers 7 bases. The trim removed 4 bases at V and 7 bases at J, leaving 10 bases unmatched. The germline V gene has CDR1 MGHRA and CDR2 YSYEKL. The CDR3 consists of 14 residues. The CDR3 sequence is CASSPQAGYGEQYV. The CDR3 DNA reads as TGCGCCAGCAGCCCCCAAGCGGGATATGGGGAGCAGTACGTC.

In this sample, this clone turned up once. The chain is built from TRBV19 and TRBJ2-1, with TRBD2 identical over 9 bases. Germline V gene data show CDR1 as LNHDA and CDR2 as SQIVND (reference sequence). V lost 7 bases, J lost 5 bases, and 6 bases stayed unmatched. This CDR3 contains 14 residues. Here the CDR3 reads CASKGGRADNEQFF. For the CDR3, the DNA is TGTGCCAGTAAAGGCGGGAGGGCCGACAATGAGCAGTTCTTC.

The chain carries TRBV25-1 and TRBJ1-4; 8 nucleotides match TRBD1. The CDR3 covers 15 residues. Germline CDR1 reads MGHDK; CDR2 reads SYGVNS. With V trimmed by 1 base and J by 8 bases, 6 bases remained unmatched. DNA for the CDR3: TGTGCCAGCAGTGAATCACGCGGACAGGGAGAAAAACTGTTTTTT. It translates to CASSESRGQGEKLFF.

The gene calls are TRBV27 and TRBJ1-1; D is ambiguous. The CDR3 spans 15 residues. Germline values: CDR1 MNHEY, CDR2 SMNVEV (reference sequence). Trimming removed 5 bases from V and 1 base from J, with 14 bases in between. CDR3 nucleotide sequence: TGTGCCAGCAGTCCGAACTTTGGAGGGAACACTGAAGCTTTCTTT. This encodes CASSPNFGGNTEAFF.

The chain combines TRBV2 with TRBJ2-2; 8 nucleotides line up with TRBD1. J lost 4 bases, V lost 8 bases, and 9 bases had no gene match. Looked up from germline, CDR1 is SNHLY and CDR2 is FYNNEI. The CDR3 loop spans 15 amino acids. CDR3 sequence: CASSGDRSFTGELFF. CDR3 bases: TGTGCCAGCTCCGGGGACAGGTCGTTCACCGGGGAGCTGTTTTTT. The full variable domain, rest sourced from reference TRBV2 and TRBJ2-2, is EPEVTQTPSHQVTQMGQEVILRCVPISNHLYFYWYRQILGQKVEFLVSFYNNEISEKSEIFDDQFSVERPDGSNFTLKIRSTKLEDSAMYFCASSGDRSFTGELFFGEGSRLTVL.

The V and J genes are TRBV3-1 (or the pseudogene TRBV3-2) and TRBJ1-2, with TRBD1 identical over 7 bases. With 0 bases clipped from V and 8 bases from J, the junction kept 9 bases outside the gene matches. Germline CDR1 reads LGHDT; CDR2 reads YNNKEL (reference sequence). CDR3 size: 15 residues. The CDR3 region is CASSQDTVDRRGYTF. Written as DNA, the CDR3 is TGTGCCAGCAGCCAAGATACGGTGGACAGGAGAGGCTACACCTTC.

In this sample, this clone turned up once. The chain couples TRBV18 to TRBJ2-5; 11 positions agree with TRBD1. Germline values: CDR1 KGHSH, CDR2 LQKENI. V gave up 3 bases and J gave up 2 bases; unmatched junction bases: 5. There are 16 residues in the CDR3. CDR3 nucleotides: TGTGCCAGCTCACCGACGGGGACAGGGGGGCAAGAGACCCAGTACTTC. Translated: CASSPTGTGGQETQYF.

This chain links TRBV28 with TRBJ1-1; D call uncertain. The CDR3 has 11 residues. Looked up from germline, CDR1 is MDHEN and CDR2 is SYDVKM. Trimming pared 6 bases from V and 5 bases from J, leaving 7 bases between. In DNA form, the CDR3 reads TGTGCCAGCAGACATAATACTGAAGCTTTCTTT. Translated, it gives CASRHNTEAFF.

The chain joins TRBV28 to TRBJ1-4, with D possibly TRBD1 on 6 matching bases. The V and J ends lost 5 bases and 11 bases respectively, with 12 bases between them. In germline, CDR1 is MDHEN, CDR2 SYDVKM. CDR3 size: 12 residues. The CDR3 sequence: CASSPQGIKLFF. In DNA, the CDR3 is TGTGCCAGCAGTCCCCAGGGGATCAAACTGTTTTTT.

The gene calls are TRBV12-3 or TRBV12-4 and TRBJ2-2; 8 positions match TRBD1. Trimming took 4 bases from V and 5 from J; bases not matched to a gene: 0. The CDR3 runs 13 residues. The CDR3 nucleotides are TGTGCCAGCAGTTGGACAGGGACCGGGGAGCTGTTTTTT. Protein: CASSWTGTGELFF.

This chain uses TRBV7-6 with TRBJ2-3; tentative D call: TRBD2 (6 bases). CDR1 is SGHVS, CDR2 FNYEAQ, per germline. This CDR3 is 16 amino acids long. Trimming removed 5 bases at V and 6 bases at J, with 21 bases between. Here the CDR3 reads CASSPRGSLVPDTQYF. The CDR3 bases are TGTGCCAGCAGCCCCCGGGGGTCTTTAGTGCCGGATACGCAGTATTTT.

CDR3 protein: CASSLGQGVAYEQYF. As DNA, the CDR3 is TGTGCCAGCAGCTTAGGGCAGGGGGTGGCCTACGAGCAGTACTTC. The V gene is TRBV7-2, the J gene TRBJ2-7, with 7 bases matching TRBD1. J gave up 2 bases and V 1 base, and 5 bases lay outside the gene matches. This CDR3 has 15 residues. Germline V CDR1 and CDR2: SGHTA, FQGNSA.

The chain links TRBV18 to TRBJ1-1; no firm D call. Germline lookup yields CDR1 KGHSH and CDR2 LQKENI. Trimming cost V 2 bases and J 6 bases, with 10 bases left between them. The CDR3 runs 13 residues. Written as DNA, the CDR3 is TGTGCCAGCTCACCAGGACTCGCCTCTGAAGCTTTCTTT. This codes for CASSPGLASEAFF. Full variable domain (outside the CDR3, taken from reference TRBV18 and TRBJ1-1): NAGVMQNPRHLVRRRGQEARLRCSPMKGHSHVYWYRQLPEEGLKFMVYLQKENIIDESGMPKERFSAEFPKEGPSILRIQQVVRGDSAAYFCASSPGLASEAFFGQGTRLTVV.

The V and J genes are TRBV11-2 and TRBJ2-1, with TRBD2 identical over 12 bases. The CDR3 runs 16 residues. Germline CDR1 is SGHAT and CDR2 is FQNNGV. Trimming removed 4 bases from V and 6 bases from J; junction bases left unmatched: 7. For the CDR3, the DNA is TGTGCCAGCAGCTCCCCGACTAGCGGGAGACCCAATGAGCAGTTCTTC. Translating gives CASSSPTSGRPNEQFF.

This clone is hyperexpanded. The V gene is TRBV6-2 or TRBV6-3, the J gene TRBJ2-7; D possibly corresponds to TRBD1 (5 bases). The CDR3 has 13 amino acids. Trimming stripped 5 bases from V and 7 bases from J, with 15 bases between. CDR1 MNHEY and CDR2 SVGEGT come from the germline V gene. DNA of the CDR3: TGTGCCAGCAGTCATGGACGACAGTGGGAGCAGTACGTC. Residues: CASSHGRQWEQYV.

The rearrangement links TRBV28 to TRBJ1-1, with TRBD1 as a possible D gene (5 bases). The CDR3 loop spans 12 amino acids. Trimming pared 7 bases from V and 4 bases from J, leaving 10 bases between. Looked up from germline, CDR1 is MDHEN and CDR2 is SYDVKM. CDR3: CASTWGGTEAFF. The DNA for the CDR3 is TGTGCCAGCACCTGGGGGGGCACTGAAGCTTTCTTT.

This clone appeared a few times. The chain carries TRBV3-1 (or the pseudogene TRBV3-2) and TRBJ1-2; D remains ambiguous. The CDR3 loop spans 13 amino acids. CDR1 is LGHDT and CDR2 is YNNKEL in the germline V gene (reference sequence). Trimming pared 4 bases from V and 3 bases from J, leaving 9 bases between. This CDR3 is CASSRAPYYGYTF. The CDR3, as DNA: TGTGCCAGCAGCCGGGCACCGTACTATGGCTACACCTTC.

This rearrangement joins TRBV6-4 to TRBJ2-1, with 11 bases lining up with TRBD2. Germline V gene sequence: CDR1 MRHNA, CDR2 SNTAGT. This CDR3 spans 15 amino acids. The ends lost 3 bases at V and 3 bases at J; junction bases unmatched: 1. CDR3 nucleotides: TGTGCCAGCAGTGAACTAGCGGGAGACTACAATGAGCAGTTCTTC. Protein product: CASSELAGDYNEQFF.

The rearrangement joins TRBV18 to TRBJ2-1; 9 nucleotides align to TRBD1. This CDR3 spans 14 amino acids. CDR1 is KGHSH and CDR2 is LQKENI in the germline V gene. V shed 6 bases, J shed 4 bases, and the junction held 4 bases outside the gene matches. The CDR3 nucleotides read TGTGCCAGCTCCGTACAGGGGGCTTACAATGAGCAGTTCTTC. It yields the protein CASSVQGAYNEQFF.

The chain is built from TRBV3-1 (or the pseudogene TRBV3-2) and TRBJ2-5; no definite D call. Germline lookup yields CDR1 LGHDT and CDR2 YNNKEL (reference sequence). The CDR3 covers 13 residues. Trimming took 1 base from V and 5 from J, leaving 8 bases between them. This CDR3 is CASSQGLVETQYF. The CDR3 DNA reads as TGTGCCAGCAGCCAAGGTCTAGTGGAGACCCAGTACTTC.

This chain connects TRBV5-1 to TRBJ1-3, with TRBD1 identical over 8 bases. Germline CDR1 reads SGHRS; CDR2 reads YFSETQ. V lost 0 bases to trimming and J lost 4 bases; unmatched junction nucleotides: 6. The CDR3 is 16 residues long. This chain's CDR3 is CASSLGTGNPGNTIYF. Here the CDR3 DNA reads TGCGCCAGCAGCTTGGGGACAGGGAATCCCGGAAACACCATATATTTT.

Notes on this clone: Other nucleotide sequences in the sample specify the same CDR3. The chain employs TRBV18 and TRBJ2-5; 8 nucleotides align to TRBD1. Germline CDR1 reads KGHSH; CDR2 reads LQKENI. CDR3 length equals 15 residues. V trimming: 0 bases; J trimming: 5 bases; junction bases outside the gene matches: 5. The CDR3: CASSPPSGGQETQYF. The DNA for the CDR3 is TGTGCCAGCTCACCACCGTCAGGGGGCCAGGAGACCCAGTACTTC.

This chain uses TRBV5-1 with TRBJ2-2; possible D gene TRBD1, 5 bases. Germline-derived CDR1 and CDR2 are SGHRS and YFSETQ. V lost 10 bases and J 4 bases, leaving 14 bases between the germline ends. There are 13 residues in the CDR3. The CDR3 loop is CAAARDGTGELFF. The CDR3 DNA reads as TGCGCCGCCGCCAGGGATGGCACCGGGGAGCTGTTTTTT.

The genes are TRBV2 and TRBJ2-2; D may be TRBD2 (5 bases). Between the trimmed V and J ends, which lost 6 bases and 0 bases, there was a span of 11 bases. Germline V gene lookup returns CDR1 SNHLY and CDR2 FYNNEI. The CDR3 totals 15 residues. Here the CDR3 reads CASSFGSANTGELFF. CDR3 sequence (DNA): TGTGCCAGCAGCTTTGGTAGCGCGAACACCGGGGAGCTGTTTTTT.